This passage covers 5 T cell receptor beta chains from one sample sequenced in a study of response to subunit inactivated influenza vaccine. MiXCR, run by TCRdb on the RT-PCR reads, gives a single entry per CDR3 protein. The table includes about 540,000 distinct CDR3 sequences, less than 15% detected once. Source: PBMCs from blood, taken roughly 13 days after vaccination. These receptors originate from a man aged 45-65 years who received an inactivated influenza vaccine.

This clonotype has a count of ten or more. This chain joins TRBV5-1 and TRBJ2-7; 11 bases line up with TRBD2. The V gene's germline CDR1 is SGHRS and CDR2 YFSETQ. V lost 2 bases and J lost 6; bases outside the gene matches: 4. CDR3 length equals 14 residues. CDR3 in DNA: TGCGCCAGCAGCTTTAGCGGGAGGGCCGGCGAGCAGTACTTC. It encodes CASSFSGRAGEQYF.

This clonotype was seen a handful of times. The chain uses TRBV20-1 and TRBJ2-1, with D possibly matching TRBD2 (6 bases). Looked up from germline, CDR1 is DFQATT and CDR2 is SNEGSKA (reference sequence). The CDR3 covers 14 residues. V was cut by 3 bases and J by 6 bases, with 15 bases left in between. CDR3 residues: CSARRNRDSNEQFF. The DNA for the CDR3 is TGCAGTGCTAGGAGAAACCGGGACTCCAATGAGCAGTTCTTC.

The J gene is TRBJ2-3, the V gene TRBV5-1; 11 positions match TRBD1. J gave up 7 bases and V 0 bases, and 7 bases lay outside the gene matches. This CDR3 has 16 amino acids. CDR1 and CDR2 (germline): SGHRS, YFSETQ. CDR3 in amino acids: CASSLEGQGARYTQYF. Here the CDR3 DNA reads TGCGCCAGCAGCTTGGAAGGACAGGGGGCGCGGTATACGCAGTATTTT.

Ten or more counts support this clonotype. The chain links TRBV5-1 to TRBJ2-7, with D possibly being TRBD1 (5 bases). CDR1 SGHRS and CDR2 YFSETQ come from the germline V gene. V gave up 5 bases and J gave up 2 bases, with 11 bases separating them. This CDR3 has 13 amino acids. The chain's CDR3 is CASRSDSAYEQYF. CDR3 in DNA: TGCGCCAGCAGGTCCGACAGTGCCTACGAGCAGTACTTC.

This clonotype has more than one count but fewer than ten. V and J are TRBV20-1 and TRBJ2-1; 7 positions agree with TRBD1. CDR3 length: 12 residues. Germline CDR1 is DFQATT and CDR2 is SNEGSKA (reference sequence). Losses at the gene ends were 6 bases for V and 8 bases for J; bases not matched to a gene: 7. The CDR3 nucleotides read TGCAGTGCAAATACAGGGGTCCATGAGCAGTTCTTC. It is translated as CSANTGVHEQFF.